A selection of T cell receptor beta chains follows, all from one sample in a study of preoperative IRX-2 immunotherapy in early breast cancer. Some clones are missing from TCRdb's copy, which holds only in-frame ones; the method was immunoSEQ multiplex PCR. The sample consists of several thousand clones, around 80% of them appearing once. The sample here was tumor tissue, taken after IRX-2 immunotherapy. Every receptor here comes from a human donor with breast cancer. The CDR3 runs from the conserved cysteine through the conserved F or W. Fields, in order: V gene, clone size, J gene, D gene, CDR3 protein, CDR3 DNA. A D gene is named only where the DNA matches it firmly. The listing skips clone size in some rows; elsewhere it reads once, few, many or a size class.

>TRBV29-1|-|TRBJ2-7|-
CSVKRTDYEQYF
TGCAGCGTGAAAAGGACAGACTACGAGCAGTACTTC
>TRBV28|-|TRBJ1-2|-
CASSLRYHYGYTF
TGTGCCAGCAGTTTAAGGTACCACTATGGCTACACCTTC
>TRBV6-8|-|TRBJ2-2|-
CASGRALGVTGELFF
TGTGCCAGCGGGAGAGCGTTGGGTGTAACCGGGGAGCTGTTTTTT
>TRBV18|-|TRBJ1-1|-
CASSPQPRGNTEAFF
TGTGCCAGCTCACCACAGCCACGGGGAAACACTGAAGCTTTCTTT
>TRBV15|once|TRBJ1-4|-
CATSRGGATNEKLFF
TGTGCCACCAGCAGAGGCGGGGCAACTAATGAAAAACTGTTTTTT
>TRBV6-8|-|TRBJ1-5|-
CASSFTGQSQPQHF
TGTGCCAGCAGTTTCACCGGACAGTCACAGCCCCAGCATTTT
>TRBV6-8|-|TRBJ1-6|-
CASSYGFYNSPLHF
TGTGCCAGCAGTTACGGATTCTATAATTCACCCCTCCACTTT
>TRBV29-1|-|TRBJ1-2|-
CSARLQDRYGYTF
TGCAGCGCCCGCCTTCAAGACAGATATGGCTACACCTTC
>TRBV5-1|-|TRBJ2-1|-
CASSAQVSNNEQFF
TGCGCCAGCAGCGCTCAAGTCTCCAACAATGAGCAGTTCTTC
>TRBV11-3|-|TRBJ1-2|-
CASSPGGGTGIYGYTF
TGTGCCAGCAGCCCCGGGGGTGGCACAGGGATCTATGGCTACACCTTC
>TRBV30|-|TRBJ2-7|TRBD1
CAGQRGSEQYF
TGTGCGGGACAGAGAGGGAGCGAGCAGTACTTC
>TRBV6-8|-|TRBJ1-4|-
CASSYSYLKATNEKLFF
TGTGCCAGCAGTTACTCGTACCTAAAGGCAACTAATGAAAAACTGTTTTTT